The 21 T cell receptor beta chains presented below share a single source sample, sequenced in a study of T-cell memory formation after mild COVID-19. Each CDR3 protein gets one entry after TCRdb re-called the 5' RACE reads with MiXCR. The table has around 80,000 distinct CDR3 sequences, approximately 15% seen once. Sequencing was done on a sample of PBMCs or a T cell subset sorted from them (not recorded which). The receptors shown here come from an adult woman who had mild COVID-19 (a few samples of this study predate the infection). Cell type and time point are not known.

The chain recombines TRBV7-8 with TRBJ2-5, with D uncertain. CDR3 length equals 11 residues. V lost 2 bases and J lost 7, with 5 bases in between. From germline, CDR1 is SGHVS and CDR2 FQNEAQ. The DNA for the CDR3 is TGTGCCAGCAGCTTATTGGGGACCCAGTACTTC. Its translation: CASSLLGTQYF.

The sample holds a few counts of this clonotype. The gene calls are TRBV19 and TRBJ2-1, with D unclear. Looked up from germline, CDR1 is LNHDA and CDR2 is SQIVND (reference sequence). The CDR3 spans 15 residues. The germline V and J ends were trimmed by 10 bases and 5 bases, with 21 bases remaining between them. The CDR3 is CATLGLPGGNNEQFF. Here the CDR3 DNA reads TGTGCCACCCTGGGCCTTCCCGGCGGAAACAATGAGCAGTTCTTC.

J is TRBJ1-6 and V is TRBV7-2; D gene ambiguous. Germline loops: CDR1 SGHTA, CDR2 FQGNSA. Trimming removed 3 bases at V and 7 bases at J, with 16 bases between. CDR3 length: 16 amino acids. CDR3 bases: TGTGCCAGCAGCTTGAGTTGGGATTGGGGAAATTCACCCCTCCACTTT. Amino acids: CASSLSWDWGNSPLHF.

This chain uses TRBV29-1 with TRBJ2-7; 9 nucleotides match TRBD2. V was clipped by 2 bases and J by 2 bases; unmatched bases: 7. The CDR3 is made up of 15 amino acids. CDR1 is SQVTM, CDR2 ANQGSEA, per germline. The CDR3 region has the DNA TGCAGCGTTGAATTGGAGTCTAGCGGGGCCTACGAGCAGTACTTC. It yields the protein CSVELESSGAYEQYF.

V and J are TRBV6-5 and TRBJ1-3; D may be TRBD1 (6 bases). The CDR3 consists of 15 residues. Trimming removed 5 bases from V and 0 bases from J, with 11 bases in between. Germline loops: CDR1 MNHEY, CDR2 SVGAGI. This chain's CDR3 is CASSPQGLSGNTIYF. The DNA for the CDR3 is TGTGCCAGCAGTCCACAGGGCCTCTCTGGAAACACCATATATTTT.

The J gene is TRBJ1-1, the V gene TRBV29-1, with D perhaps matching TRBD1 (5 bases). Germline CDR1 is SQVTM and CDR2 is ANQGSEA. The CDR3 contains 11 residues. The CDR3 protein is CRGTANTEAFF. CDR3 coding DNA: TGCAGGGGGACGGCGAACACTGAAGCTTTCTTT.

This rearrangement joins TRBV3-1 to TRBJ2-7; 10 bases are a match to TRBD2. J gave up 6 bases and V 1 base, and 15 bases lay outside the gene matches. CDR1 LGHDT and CDR2 YNNKEL come from the germline V gene (reference sequence). The CDR3 loop spans 18 amino acids. CDR3 amino acids: CASSQVASGSRNWAEQYF. CDR3 nucleotide sequence: TGTGCCAGCAGCCAAGTGGCTAGCGGGAGTAGGAATTGGGCCGAGCAGTACTTC.

This clonotype showed up just a few times. The chain is built from TRBV7-8 and TRBJ1-2, with TRBD1 matching over 9 bases. The germline CDR1 and CDR2 sequences are SGHVS and FQNEAQ. With 1 base clipped from V and 3 bases from J, the junction kept 12 bases outside the gene matches. CDR3 length: 18 amino acids. The CDR3 bases are TGTGCCAGCAGCTTAGAGAAGGGGGACAGGGTTTACGACTATGGCTACACCTTC. This encodes CASSLEKGDRVYDYGYTF.

This clonotype was seen more than once but under ten times. The chain's CDR3 is CASSLNAWIAGSTDTQYF. CDR3 nucleotide sequence: TGTGCCAGCAGCTTAAACGCTTGGATAGCGGGTAGCACAGATACGCAGTATTTT. V usage is TRBV7-3 and J usage is TRBJ2-3; 7 nucleotides agree with TRBD2. CDR1 and CDR2 (germline): SGHTA, FQGTGA. Trimming at V came to 1 base and at J to 0 bases, leaving 10 bases not matched to a gene. There are 18 residues in the CDR3.

The chain uses TRBV7-8 and TRBJ1-1, with D possibly TRBD1 on 6 matching bases. The CDR3 runs 12 residues. The germline gives CDR1 SGHVS, CDR2 FQNEAQ. Between the trimmed V and J ends, which lost 4 bases and 7 bases, there was a span of 10 bases. CDR3 loop: CASSYTGHEAFF. The CDR3 DNA reads as TGTGCCAGCAGCTACACAGGGCATGAAGCTTTCTTT.

The chain joins TRBV6-5 to TRBJ2-3; 12 bases match TRBD2. J was trimmed by 4 bases and V by 0 bases; bases with no gene match: 2. This CDR3 contains 16 residues. Looked up from germline, CDR1 is MNHEY and CDR2 is SVGAGI. The CDR3 DNA is TGTGCCAGCAGTTACTCGACTAGCGGGAGCTCAGATACGCAGTATTTT. This translates into CASSYSTSGSSDTQYF.

The CDR3: CSARSGQGAYEQYF. Written as DNA, the CDR3 is TGCAGTGCTAGATCGGGACAGGGGGCGTACGAGCAGTACTTC. The V and J genes are TRBV20-1 and TRBJ2-7, with TRBD1 matching 12 bases. CDR1 is DFQATT and CDR2 is SNEGSKA in the germline V gene (reference sequence). This CDR3 contains 14 residues. Losses at the gene ends were 2 bases for V and 4 bases for J; bases not matched to a gene: 3.

Here the CDR3 reads CASSHGQGMNTGELFF. The CDR3 coding sequence is TGTGCCAGCAGCCACGGACAGGGGATGAACACCGGGGAGCTGTTTTTT. V usage is TRBV7-9 and J usage is TRBJ2-2, with 9 positions matching TRBD1. Germline V gives CDR1 SEHNR, CDR2 FQNEAQ (reference sequence). V shed 5 bases, J shed 1 base, and the junction held 5 bases outside the gene matches. The CDR3 length is 16 residues.

V is TRBV19 and J is TRBJ2-7, with 8 bases lining up with TRBD1. The ends lost 3 bases at V and 0 bases at J; junction bases unmatched: 13. The germline V gene has CDR1 LNHDA and CDR2 SQIVND (reference sequence). The length of the CDR3 is 18 residues. CDR3 nucleotides: TGTGCCAGTAGTATCTATGGGACCGGGACAGGCTTCTCCTACGAGCAGTACTTC. Its protein is CASSIYGTGTGFSYEQYF.

A few counts support this clonotype. The rearrangement links TRBV12-3 or TRBV12-4 to TRBJ2-1; TRBD2 is a possible D gene (6 bases). The CDR3 contains 13 residues. Trimming stripped 5 bases from V and 6 bases from J, with 11 bases between. CDR3: CASSPRTINEQFF. The CDR3, as DNA: TGTGCCAGCAGTCCAAGGACTATCAATGAGCAGTTCTTC.

A few counts support this clonotype. J is TRBJ2-3 and V is TRBV7-8; D is unresolved. The CDR3 runs to 17 residues. Germline-derived CDR1 and CDR2 are SGHVS and FQNEAQ. V was pared by 1 base and J by 2 bases, with 16 bases between. DNA for the CDR3: TGTGCCAGCAGCTTAGTTAGAATTGGGCTCTCCACAGATACGCAGTATTTT. Translating gives CASSLVRIGLSTDTQYF.

This clonotype was seen a handful of times. This chain joins TRBV7-2 and TRBJ1-1; TRBD1 might be the D (5 bases). The germline CDR1 and CDR2 sequences are SGHTA and FQGNSA. This CDR3 comprises 13 residues. V gave up 3 bases and J gave up 6 bases, with 11 bases separating them. The DNA for the CDR3 is TGTGCCAGCAGCTTCTTCAGGGCGGCTGAAGCTTTCTTT. It encodes CASSFFRAAEAFF.

The chain is built from TRBV24-1 and TRBJ2-7; D unresolved. V was clipped by 3 bases and J by 7 bases, with 18 bases between them. CDR3 length: 15 residues. The germline gives CDR1 KGHDR, CDR2 SFDVKD. Written as DNA, the CDR3 is TGTGCCACCAGTGATGAGAAGGGCGCGTTGGGGGAGCAGTACTTC. This encodes CATSDEKGALGEQYF.

A few counts support this clonotype. The chain links TRBV7-9 to TRBJ1-2; weak D call: TRBD1 (5 bases). The germline V gene encodes CDR1 SEHNR and CDR2 FQNEAQ (reference sequence). Trimming cost V 6 bases and J 0 bases, with 17 bases left between them. The CDR3 contains 16 residues. CDR3 nucleotides: TGTGCCAGCAGTCCTAGGGTGACAGATACTAACTATGGCTACACCTTC. This codes for CASSPRVTDTNYGYTF.

This clonotype was observed many times. V usage is TRBV7-9 and J usage is TRBJ2-3; a weak D match, TRBD1 (6 bases). Trimming shortened V by 4 bases and J by 3 bases, and 8 bases separated the two germline ends. The length of the CDR3 is 13 residues. Germline assignment: CDR1 SEHNR and CDR2 FQNEAQ (reference sequence). This CDR3 is CASSSGQTDTQYF. CDR3 DNA sequence: TGTGCCAGCAGCTCTGGACAGACAGATACGCAGTATTTT. The full variable domain, rest sourced from reference TRBV7-9 and TRBJ2-3, is DTGVSQNPRHKITKRGQNVTFRCDPISEHNRLYWYRQTLGQGPEFLTYFQNEAQLEKSRLLSDRFSAERPKGSFSTLEIQRTEQGDSAMYLCASSSGQTDTQYFGPGTRLTVL.

This clonotype was counted many times. The rearrangement uses TRBV20-1 and TRBJ2-1; D gene unclear. Germline V lookup: CDR1 DFQATT, CDR2 SNEGSKA (reference sequence). Trimming took 0 bases from V and 4 from J, leaving 10 bases between them. The CDR3 has 14 residues. CDR3 nucleotides: TGCAGTGCTAGAGAGGGAAGGGATTACAATGAGCAGTTCTTC. This gives the protein CSAREGRDYNEQFF.